The rows below give T cell receptor beta chains drawn from one sample of a study of metastatic and nonmetastatic thyroid tumors. TCRdb used MiXCR to call clones anew from the PCR reads. The table includes tens of thousands of clones, 10% to 15% detected once. The sequencing sample was made of blood. The receptor set was obtained from a male donor with papillary thyroid cancer or a benign thyroid nodule (not recorded which). Some clones in this sample may be carry-over from other donors' samples. Both conserved end residues are part of each CDR3. Fields, in order: D gene, V gene, J gene, CDR3 length, clone size, CDR3 protein, CDR3 DNA. A D gene is named only where the DNA matches it firmly. A row's size may be missing; if present it is once, few, many or a size class.

d_call: NA
v_call: TRBV11-2
j_call: TRBJ2-1
cdr3_length: 13
clone_size: NA
cdr3_aa: CASSFSRNNEQFF
cdr3_nt: TGTGCCAGCAGCTTCTCAAGAAACAATGAGCAGTTCTTC

d_call: NA
v_call: TRBV12-3/TRBV12-4
j_call: TRBJ1-1
cdr3_length: 13
clone_size: NA
cdr3_aa: CASRYIDGTEAFF
cdr3_nt: TGTGCCAGCAGATACATCGACGGAACTGAAGCTTTCTTT

d_call: TRBD1
v_call: TRBV5-6
j_call: TRBJ2-1
cdr3_length: 17
clone_size: NA
cdr3_aa: CASSPLLRPGGHNEQFF
cdr3_nt: TGTGCCAGCAGCCCCCTTTTGAGGCCAGGGGGCCACAATGAGCAGTTCTTC

d_call: TRBD2
v_call: TRBV2
j_call: TRBJ2-2
cdr3_length: 15
clone_size: many
cdr3_aa: CASRRLAGEGGELFF
cdr3_nt: TGTGCCAGCAGGAGACTAGCGGGAGAGGGGGGGGAGCTGTTTTTT

d_call: NA
v_call: TRBV6-8
j_call: TRBJ2-3
cdr3_length: 10
clone_size: NA
cdr3_aa: CASNPDTQYF
cdr3_nt: TGTGCCAGCAACCCAGATACGCAGTATTTT

d_call: NA
v_call: TRBV6-1
j_call: TRBJ2-7
cdr3_length: 13
clone_size: medium-sized
cdr3_aa: CASSRPDRYEQYF
cdr3_nt: TGTGCCAGCAGCCGCCCAGACAGATACGAGCAGTACTTC

d_call: TRBD1
v_call: TRBV11-3
j_call: TRBJ1-1
cdr3_length: 16
clone_size: many
cdr3_aa: CASSLGRGRGDTEAFF
cdr3_nt: TGTGCCAGCAGCTTAGGAAGGGGGCGCGGTGACACTGAAGCTTTCTTT

d_call: TRBD1
v_call: TRBV6-1
j_call: TRBJ1-4
cdr3_length: 15
clone_size: many
cdr3_aa: CASSGATGPKEKLFF
cdr3_nt: TGTGCCAGCAGTGGGGCGACAGGGCCTAAGGAAAAACTGTTTTTT

d_call: NA
v_call: TRBV28
j_call: TRBJ2-1
cdr3_length: 15
clone_size: many
cdr3_aa: CASSSPTGRHNEQFF
cdr3_nt: TGTGCCAGCAGTTCTCCAACGGGACGTCACAATGAGCAGTTCTTC

d_call: NA
v_call: TRBV19
j_call: TRBJ2-1
cdr3_length: 12
clone_size: few
cdr3_aa: CASSPGPTEQFF
cdr3_nt: TGTGCCAGTAGTCCTGGACCAACCGAGCAGTTCTTC

d_call: NA
v_call: TRBV6-9
j_call: TRBJ2-3
cdr3_length: 11
clone_size: few
cdr3_aa: CASKATDTQYF
cdr3_nt: TGTGCCAGCAAGGCCACAGATACGCAGTATTTT

d_call: NA
v_call: TRBV6-1
j_call: TRBJ1-3
cdr3_length: 15
clone_size: few
cdr3_aa: CASSEYGVSGNTIYF
cdr3_nt: TGTGCCAGCAGTGAATATGGGGTCTCTGGAAACACCATATATTTT

d_call: NA
v_call: TRBV6-1
j_call: TRBJ2-7
cdr3_length: 13
clone_size: medium-sized
cdr3_aa: CASRPKRVGEQYF
cdr3_nt: TGTGCCAGCAGACCCAAGCGGGTAGGGGAGCAGTACTTC

d_call: NA
v_call: TRBV6-1
j_call: TRBJ2-7
cdr3_length: 14
clone_size: NA
cdr3_aa: CASSDWGQGYEQYF
cdr3_nt: TGTGCCAGCAGTGACTGGGGACAAGGATACGAGCAGTACTTC

d_call: NA
v_call: TRBV6-5
j_call: TRBJ2-6
cdr3_length: 19
clone_size: many
cdr3_aa: CASSYSRGVVAGGSNVLTF
cdr3_nt: TGTGCCAGCAGTTACTCGAGGGGCGTTGTGGCAGGGGGGTCCAACGTCCTGACTTTC

d_call: TRBD1
v_call: TRBV20-1
j_call: TRBJ2-7
cdr3_length: 15
clone_size: NA
cdr3_aa: CSARGDGQGTYEQYF
cdr3_nt: TGCAGTGCTAGGGGAGACGGACAGGGTACGTACGAGCAGTACTTC

d_call: NA
v_call: TRBV28
j_call: TRBJ2-7
cdr3_length: 12
clone_size: medium-sized
cdr3_aa: CASSPDLVEQYF
cdr3_nt: TGTGCCAGCAGTCCGGACCTGGTCGAGCAGTACTTC

d_call: TRBD1
v_call: TRBV24-1
j_call: TRBJ1-1
cdr3_length: 13
clone_size: many
cdr3_aa: CATSDYGTGRAFF
cdr3_nt: TGTGCCACCAGTGACTATGGGACAGGGAGAGCTTTCTTT

d_call: TRBD2
v_call: TRBV6-1
j_call: TRBJ2-7
cdr3_length: 16
clone_size: medium-sized
cdr3_aa: CASGAGEALISYEQYF
cdr3_nt: TGTGCCAGCGGGGCGGGGGAGGCACTCATCTCCTACGAGCAGTACTTC

d_call: NA
v_call: TRBV2
j_call: TRBJ2-3
cdr3_length: 13
clone_size: many
cdr3_aa: CASKGSGTDTQYF
cdr3_nt: TGTGCCAGCAAGGGGTCTGGCACAGATACGCAGTATTTT

d_call: TRBD2
v_call: TRBV3-1
j_call: TRBJ2-7
cdr3_length: 16
clone_size: many
cdr3_aa: CASSQDRGLAGSEQYF
cdr3_nt: TGTGCCAGCAGCCAAGATAGGGGACTAGCGGGAAGTGAGCAGTACTTC

d_call: NA
v_call: TRBV7-9
j_call: TRBJ2-7
cdr3_length: 15
clone_size: few
cdr3_aa: CASSSSGLAMNEQYF
cdr3_nt: TGTGCCAGCAGCTCAAGCGGCCTAGCCATGAACGAGCAGTACTTC

d_call: NA
v_call: TRBV14
j_call: TRBJ2-3
cdr3_length: 11
clone_size: few
cdr3_aa: CASSSTVTQYF
cdr3_nt: TGTGCCAGCAGCTCGACGGTAACGCAGTATTTT

d_call: NA
v_call: TRBV12-3/TRBV12-4
j_call: TRBJ2-1
cdr3_length: 17
clone_size: medium-sized
cdr3_aa: CASSLESDGGPYNEQFF
cdr3_nt: TGTGCCAGCAGTTTAGAAAGCGATGGTGGACCCTACAATGAGCAGTTCTTC

d_call: TRBD2
v_call: TRBV5-4
j_call: TRBJ2-7
cdr3_length: 15
clone_size: few
cdr3_aa: CASSLAGRERYEQYF
cdr3_nt: TGTGCCAGCAGCTTGGCAGGGAGGGAGCGGTACGAGCAGTACTTC

d_call: NA
v_call: TRBV20-1
j_call: TRBJ2-7
cdr3_length: 13
clone_size: many
cdr3_aa: CSARIREPYEQYF
cdr3_nt: TGCAGTGCTAGAATACGGGAACCCTACGAGCAGTACTTC

d_call: NA
v_call: TRBV3-1
j_call: TRBJ2-7
cdr3_length: 12
clone_size: many
cdr3_aa: CASSQVPYEQYF
cdr3_nt: TGTGCCAGCAGCCAGGTTCCCTACGAGCAGTACTTC

d_call: TRBD1
v_call: TRBV4-3
j_call: TRBJ1-6
cdr3_length: 15
clone_size: NA
cdr3_aa: CASSQEVTGNSPLHF
cdr3_nt: TGCGCCAGCAGCCAAGAGGTGACAGGGAATTCACCCCTCCACTTT

d_call: NA
v_call: TRBV28
j_call: TRBJ2-1
cdr3_length: 13
clone_size: few
cdr3_aa: CASSSLPGLDKFF
cdr3_nt: TGTGCCAGCAGTTCGCTCCCGGGACTGGACAAGTTCTTC

d_call: NA
v_call: TRBV28
j_call: TRBJ1-5
cdr3_length: 15
clone_size: NA
cdr3_aa: CASTTERSRNQPQHF
cdr3_nt: TGTGCCAGCACCACGGAGAGGAGCCGCAATCAGCCCCAGCATTTT

d_call: TRBD1
v_call: TRBV10-3
j_call: TRBJ2-7
cdr3_length: 13
clone_size: few
cdr3_aa: CAIGGTGLEKEYF
cdr3_nt: TGTGCCATCGGTGGGACAGGTCTTGAAAAGGAGTACTTC

d_call: TRBD2
v_call: TRBV27
j_call: TRBJ2-5
cdr3_length: 15
clone_size: many
cdr3_aa: CASSLGGDLQETQYF
cdr3_nt: TGTGCCAGCAGTTTAGGGGGGGACCTCCAAGAGACCCAGTACTTC

d_call: NA
v_call: TRBV20-1
j_call: TRBJ2-7
cdr3_length: 12
clone_size: NA
cdr3_aa: CSASPAKSEQYF
cdr3_nt: TGCAGTGCTAGTCCGGCGAAGAGCGAGCAGTACTTC

d_call: TRBD2
v_call: TRBV20-1
j_call: TRBJ2-3
cdr3_length: 14
clone_size: many
cdr3_aa: CSAPLAGASATQYF
cdr3_nt: TGCAGTGCCCCTCTAGCGGGAGCCTCTGCTACGCAGTATTTT

d_call: NA
v_call: TRBV2
j_call: TRBJ1-5
cdr3_length: 18
clone_size: once
cdr3_aa: CASGLRCGGGTGNQPQHF
cdr3_nt: TGTGCCAGCGGATTACGGTGCGGGGGTGGTACGGGCAATCAGCCCCAGCATTTT

d_call: NA
v_call: TRBV7-2
j_call: TRBJ2-7
cdr3_length: 15
clone_size: many
cdr3_aa: CASSLRTTGRDEQYF
cdr3_nt: TGTGCCAGCAGCTTACGGACTACCGGAAGGGACGAGCAGTACTTC

d_call: TRBD2
v_call: TRBV12-3/TRBV12-4
j_call: TRBJ2-1
cdr3_length: 14
clone_size: few
cdr3_aa: CASSLLGGNNEQFF
cdr3_nt: TGTGCCAGCAGTTTATTGGGGGGGAACAATGAGCAGTTCTTC

d_call: TRBD1
v_call: TRBV28
j_call: TRBJ1-2
cdr3_length: 16
clone_size: NA
cdr3_aa: CASSLDRGHEFDGYTF
cdr3_nt: TGTGCCAGCAGCCTGGACAGGGGGCATGAGTTTGATGGCTACACCTTC

d_call: NA
v_call: TRBV5-6
j_call: TRBJ1-2
cdr3_length: 14
clone_size: once
cdr3_aa: CASARQGINYGYTF
cdr3_nt: TGTGCCAGCGCCAGGCAGGGCATTAACTATGGCTACACCTTC

d_call: TRBD1
v_call: TRBV3-1
j_call: TRBJ2-7
cdr3_length: 15
clone_size: many
cdr3_aa: CASSQGTGPSYEQYF
cdr3_nt: TGTGCCAGCAGCCAAGGGACAGGGCCCTCCTACGAGCAGTACTTC

d_call: NA
v_call: TRBV2
j_call: TRBJ1-5
cdr3_length: 13
clone_size: many
cdr3_aa: CASRAGPNQPQHF
cdr3_nt: TGTGCCAGCAGGGCGGGGCCGAATCAGCCCCAGCATTTT

d_call: NA
v_call: TRBV3-1
j_call: TRBJ2-3
cdr3_length: 12
clone_size: many
cdr3_aa: CASSQGRNTQYF
cdr3_nt: TGTGCCAGCAGCCAAGGCCGTAATACGCAGTATTTT

d_call: NA
v_call: TRBV5-1
j_call: TRBJ2-7
cdr3_length: 13
clone_size: few
cdr3_aa: CASSLIGDGEQYF
cdr3_nt: TGCGCCAGCAGCTTGATTGGTGATGGCGAGCAGTACTTC

d_call: NA
v_call: TRBV28
j_call: TRBJ1-6
cdr3_length: 15
clone_size: medium-sized
cdr3_aa: CASSVSGAVGSPLHF
cdr3_nt: TGTGCCAGCAGTGTATCAGGGGCAGTCGGTTCACCCCTCCACTTT

d_call: NA
v_call: TRBV5-1
j_call: TRBJ2-1
cdr3_length: 15
clone_size: NA
cdr3_aa: CASRLGSGPHNEQFF
cdr3_nt: TGCGCCAGCAGATTGGGGAGTGGGCCACACAATGAGCAGTTCTTC

d_call: NA
v_call: TRBV6-1
j_call: TRBJ1-2
cdr3_length: 13
clone_size: medium-sized
cdr3_aa: CASNPGEANGYTF
cdr3_nt: TGTGCCAGCAATCCGGGGGAAGCCAATGGCTACACCTTC